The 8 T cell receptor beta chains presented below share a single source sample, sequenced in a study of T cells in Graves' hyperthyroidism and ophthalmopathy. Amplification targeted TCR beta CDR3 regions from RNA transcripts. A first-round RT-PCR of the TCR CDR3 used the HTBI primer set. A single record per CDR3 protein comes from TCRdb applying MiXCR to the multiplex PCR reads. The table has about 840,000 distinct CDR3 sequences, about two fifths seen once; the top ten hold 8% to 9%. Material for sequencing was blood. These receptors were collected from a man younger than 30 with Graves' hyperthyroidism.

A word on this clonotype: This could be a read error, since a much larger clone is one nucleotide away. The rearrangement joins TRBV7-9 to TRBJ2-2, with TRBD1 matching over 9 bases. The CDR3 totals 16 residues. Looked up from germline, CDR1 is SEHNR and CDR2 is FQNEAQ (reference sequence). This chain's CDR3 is CASRPTGGANTGEPFF. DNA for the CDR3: TGTGCCAGCAGACCAACAGGGGGCGCGAACACCGGGGAGCCGTTTTTT. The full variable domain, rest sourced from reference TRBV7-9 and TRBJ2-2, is DTGVSQNPRHKITKRGQNVTFRCDPISEHNRLYWYRQTLGQGPEFLTYFQNEAQLEKSRLLSDRFSAERPKGSFSTLEIQRTEQGDSAMYLCASRPTGGANTGEPFFGEGSRLTVL.

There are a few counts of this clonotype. CDR3 coding DNA: TGTGCCAGCAGCTTAACATTGGGCTCCAATGAGCAGTTCTTC. It is translated as CASSLTLGSNEQFF. The genes are TRBV11-3 and TRBJ2-7; unclear D gene. The J call is in doubt because the DNA end fits TRBJ2-1 better. CDR1 and CDR2 from the germline V gene are SGHNT and YENEEA. The CDR3 totals 14 residues.

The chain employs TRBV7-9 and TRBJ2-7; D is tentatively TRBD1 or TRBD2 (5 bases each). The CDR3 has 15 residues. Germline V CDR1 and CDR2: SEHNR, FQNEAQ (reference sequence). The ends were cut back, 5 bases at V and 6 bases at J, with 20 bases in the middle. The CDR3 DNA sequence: TGTGCCAGCAGCCCTCCCCCGGGACCACACGGCGAGCAGTACTTC. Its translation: CASSPPPGPHGEQYF.

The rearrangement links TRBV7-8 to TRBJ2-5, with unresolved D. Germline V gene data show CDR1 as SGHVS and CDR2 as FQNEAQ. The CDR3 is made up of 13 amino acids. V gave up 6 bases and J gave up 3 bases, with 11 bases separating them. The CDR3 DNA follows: TGTGCCAGCAGGGTAGACTTCAAAGAGACCCAGTACTTC. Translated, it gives CASRVDFKETQYF.

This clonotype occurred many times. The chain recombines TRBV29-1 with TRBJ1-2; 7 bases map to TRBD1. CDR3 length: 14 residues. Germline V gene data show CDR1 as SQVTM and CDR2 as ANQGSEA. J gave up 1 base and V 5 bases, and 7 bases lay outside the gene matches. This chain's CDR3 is CSVLEGQINYGYTF. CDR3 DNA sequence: TGCAGCGTTCTTGAGGGACAGATTAACTATGGCTACACCTTC.

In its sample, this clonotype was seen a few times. The CDR3 loop reads CASSKTGRWNTEAFF. CDR3 nucleotide sequence: TGTGCCAGTAGTAAAACCGGACGGTGGAACACTGAAGCTTTCTTT. The rearrangement joins TRBV19 to TRBJ1-1; D unresolved. V shed 4 bases and J shed 1 base, with 13 bases lying between them. Germline CDR1 reads LNHDA; CDR2 reads SQIVND (reference sequence). This CDR3 has 15 amino acids.

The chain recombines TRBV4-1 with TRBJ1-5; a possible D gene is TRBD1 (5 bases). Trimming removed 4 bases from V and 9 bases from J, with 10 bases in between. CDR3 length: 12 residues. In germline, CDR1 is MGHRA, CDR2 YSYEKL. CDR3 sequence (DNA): TGCGCCAGCAGCCCCCCGGGGCGGCCCCAGCATTTT. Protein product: CASSPPGRPQHF.

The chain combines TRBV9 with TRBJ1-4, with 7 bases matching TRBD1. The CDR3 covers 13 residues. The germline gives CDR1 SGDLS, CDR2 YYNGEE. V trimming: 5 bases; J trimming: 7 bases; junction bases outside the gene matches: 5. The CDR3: CASSAPGGEKLFF. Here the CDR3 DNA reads TGTGCCAGCAGTGCCCCAGGGGGTGAAAAACTGTTTTTT.